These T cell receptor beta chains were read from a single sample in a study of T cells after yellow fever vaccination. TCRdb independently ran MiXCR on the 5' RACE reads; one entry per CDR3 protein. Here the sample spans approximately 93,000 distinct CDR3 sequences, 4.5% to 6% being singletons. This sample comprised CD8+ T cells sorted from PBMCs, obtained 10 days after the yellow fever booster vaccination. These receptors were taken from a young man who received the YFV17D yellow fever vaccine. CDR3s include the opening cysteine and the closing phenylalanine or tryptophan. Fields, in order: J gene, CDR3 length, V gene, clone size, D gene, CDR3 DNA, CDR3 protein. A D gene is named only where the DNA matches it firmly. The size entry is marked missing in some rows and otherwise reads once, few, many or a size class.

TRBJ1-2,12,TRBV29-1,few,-,TGCAGCGTTGAAGATCGGGGTCATGGCTACACCTTC,CSVEDRGHGYTF
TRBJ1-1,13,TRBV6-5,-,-,TGTGCCAGCAGTTATGGGGGGGTAGATAAAGCTTTCTTT,CASSYGGVDKAFF
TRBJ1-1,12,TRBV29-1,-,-,TGCAGCGTGCACAGGATGGGCACTGAAGCTTTCTTT,CSVHRMGTEAFF
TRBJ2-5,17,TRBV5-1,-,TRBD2,TGCGCCAGCAGCTTGGACCCTAGCGGGGGGGCCCAAGAGACCCAGTACTTC,CASSLDPSGGAQETQYF
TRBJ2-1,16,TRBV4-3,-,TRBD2,TGCGCCAGCAGCCAAGATGGTAGCGGGGGGGGCCTTGAGCAGTTCTTC,CASSQDGSGGGLEQFF
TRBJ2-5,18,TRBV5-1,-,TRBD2,TGCGCCAGCAGCAGTGGCCGACTAGCGGGGACGTACCAAGAGACCCAGTACTTC,CASSSGRLAGTYQETQYF
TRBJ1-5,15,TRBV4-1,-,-,TGCGCCAGCAGCCAAGATATAAGGGGCAATCAGCCCCAGCATTTT,CASSQDIRGNQPQHF
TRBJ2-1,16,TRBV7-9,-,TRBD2,TGTGCCAGCAGCTTAGGGACTAGCGGGGGGAGCGATGAGCAGTTCTTC,CASSLGTSGGSDEQFF
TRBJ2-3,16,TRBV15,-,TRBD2,TGTGCCACCAGCACTTTTGGGCGGGGGGGCACAGATACGCAGTATTTT,CATSTFGRGGTDTQYF
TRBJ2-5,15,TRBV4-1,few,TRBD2,TGCGCCAGCAGCCAACGGGGGGGGGCTCAAGAGACCCAGTACTTC,CASSQRGGAQETQYF
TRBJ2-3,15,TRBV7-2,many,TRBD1,TGTGCCAGCAGCTCATCAGGGGGAATCGGAGATACGCAGTATTTT,CASSSSGGIGDTQYF
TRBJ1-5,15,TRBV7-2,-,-,TGTGCCAGCAGCTTAATGCTGGGTCTGTTGCAGCCCCAGCATTTT,CASSLMLGLLQPQHF
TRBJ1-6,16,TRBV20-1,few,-,TGCAGTGCTAGAATCAGTACGGCAGGGTATAATTCACCCCTCCACTTT,CSARISTAGYNSPLHF
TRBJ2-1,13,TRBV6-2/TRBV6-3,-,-,TGTGCCAGCAGTCCCAGGGGTTGGCATGAGCAGTTCTTC,CASSPRGWHEQFF
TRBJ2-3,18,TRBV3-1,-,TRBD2,TGTGCCAGCAGCCAAGAATCTAGCGGGGGCCGGTTGACAGATACGCAGTATTTT,CASSQESSGGRLTDTQYF
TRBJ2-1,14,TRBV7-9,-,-,TGTGCCAGCAGTCAAACTAGAGGTTACAATGAGCAGTTCTTC,CASSQTRGYNEQFF
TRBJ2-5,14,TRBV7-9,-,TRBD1,TGTGCCAGCAGCTCGGGACAGCAAAGGGAGACCCAGTACTTC,CASSSGQQRETQYF
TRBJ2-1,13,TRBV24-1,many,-,TGTGCCACCAGTGAATCACAGGGAAATGAGCAGTTCTTC,CATSESQGNEQFF
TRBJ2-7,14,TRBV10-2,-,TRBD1,TGCGCCAGCAAGCCGGGACAGGTCTCCTACGAGCAGTACTTC,CASKPGQVSYEQYF
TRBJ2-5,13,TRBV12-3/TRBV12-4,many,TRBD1,TGTGCCAGCAGCCCCGGGACAGAAGAGACCCAGTACTTC,CASSPGTEETQYF
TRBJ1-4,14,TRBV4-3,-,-,TGCGCCAGCAGCCCGGGGCCTACTGGGGGAAAACTGTTTTTT,CASSPGPTGGKLFF
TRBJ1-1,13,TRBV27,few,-,TGTGCCAGCAGGCCCAATTCGAACACTGAAGCTTTCTTT,CASRPNSNTEAFF
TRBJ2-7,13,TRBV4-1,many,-,TGCGCCAGCAGCCCGGCCGGTCAGTACGAGCAGTACTTC,CASSPAGQYEQYF
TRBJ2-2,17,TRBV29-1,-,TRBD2,TGCAGCGTTGAAAGGTCTAGCGGGGGGGTGAACACCGGGGAGCTGTTTTTT,CSVERSSGGVNTGELFF
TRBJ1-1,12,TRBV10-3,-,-,TGTGCCATCAGTGGGGTGAACACTGAAGCTTTCTTT,CAISGVNTEAFF
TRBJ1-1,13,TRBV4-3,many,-,TGCGCCAGCAGTTACGGACTGAACACTGAAGCTTTCTTT,CASSYGLNTEAFF
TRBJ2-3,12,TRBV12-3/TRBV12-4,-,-,TGTGCCAGCAGTCAACTGGGGGATACGCAGTATTTT,CASSQLGDTQYF
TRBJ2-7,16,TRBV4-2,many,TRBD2,TGTGCCAGCAGCCAAATCACCGGGACTAGCGGCTACGAGCAGTACTTC,CASSQITGTSGYEQYF
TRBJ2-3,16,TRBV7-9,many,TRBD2,TGTGCCAGCAGTCCTAGCGGGGAGGAGGGTACAGATACGCAGTATTTT,CASSPSGEEGTDTQYF
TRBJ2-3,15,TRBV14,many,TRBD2,TGTGCCAGCAGACGCAGCGGGGGACGCACAGATACGCAGTATTTT,CASRRSGGRTDTQYF
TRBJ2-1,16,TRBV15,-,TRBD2,TGTGCCACCAGCAGATTTCTAGCGGGGGGGCCCAATGAGCAGTTCTTC,CATSRFLAGGPNEQFF
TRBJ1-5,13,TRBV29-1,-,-,TGCAGCGTTGATCGGGGACCCTATCAGCCCCAGCATTTT,CSVDRGPYQPQHF
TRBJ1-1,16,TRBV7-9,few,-,TGTGCCAGCAGCTTACGGCCCCGCCAGGTGAACACTGAAGCTTTCTTT,CASSLRPRQVNTEAFF
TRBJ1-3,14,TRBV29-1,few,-,TGCAGCGCCCTGACGGGGAACTCTGGAAACACCATATATTTT,CSALTGNSGNTIYF
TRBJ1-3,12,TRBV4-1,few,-,TGCGCCAGCGGGGGCTCTGGAAACACCATATATTTT,CASGGSGNTIYF
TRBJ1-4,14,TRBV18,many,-,TGTGCCAGCTCACGGCGGAGAGAAAATGAAAAACTGTTTTTT,CASSRRRENEKLFF
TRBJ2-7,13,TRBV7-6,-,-,TGTGCCAGCAGCTTATCAGCCACCTACGAGCAGTACTTC,CASSLSATYEQYF
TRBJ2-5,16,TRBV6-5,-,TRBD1,TGTGCCAGCAGTTATTCCGAGGGGACAGCCCAAGAGACCCAGTACTTC,CASSYSEGTAQETQYF
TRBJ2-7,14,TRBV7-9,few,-,TGTGCCAGCAGCCGTACTAGCCCCATTGGGGAGCAGTACTTC,CASSRTSPIGEQYF
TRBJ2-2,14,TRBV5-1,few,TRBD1,TGCGCCAGCAGCTGGGGACAGGGGACCGGGGAGCTGTTTTTT,CASSWGQGTGELFF
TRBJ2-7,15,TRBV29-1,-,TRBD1,TGCAGCGTTGAAGATGGCGGGACAGGGGGATACGAGCAGTACTTC,CSVEDGGTGGYEQYF
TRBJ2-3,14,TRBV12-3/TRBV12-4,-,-,TGTGCCAGCAGTTTTACGGGCAGCACAGATACGCAGTATTTT,CASSFTGSTDTQYF
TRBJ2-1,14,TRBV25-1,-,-,TGTGCCAGTAAGGGAGTTCTGGAAACCAATGAGCAGTTCTTC,CASKGVLETNEQFF
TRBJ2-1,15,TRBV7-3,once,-,TGTGCCAGCAGCTTACGAGACAAACCCTTCGATGAGCAGTTCTTC,CASSLRDKPFDEQFF
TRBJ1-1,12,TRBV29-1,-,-,TGCAGCGTTCAGGGGATGTTAACTGAAGCTTTCTTT,CSVQGMLTEAFF
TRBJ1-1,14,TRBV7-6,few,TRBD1,TGTGCCAGCAGCTTAAGGGACAGCAACACTGAAGCTTTCTTT,CASSLRDSNTEAFF
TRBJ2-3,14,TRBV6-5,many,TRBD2,TGTGCCAGCAGTGGAGGACTAGCGGGAGATACGCAGTATTTT,CASSGGLAGDTQYF
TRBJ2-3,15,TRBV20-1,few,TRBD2,TGCAGTGCTAGCATGGGACTAGCGGTCACAGATACGCAGTATTTT,CSASMGLAVTDTQYF
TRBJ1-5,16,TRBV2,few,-,TGTGCCAGCAGTGAAGCGCTTTCAGGGTCTGGGCAGCCCCAGCATTTT,CASSEALSGSGQPQHF
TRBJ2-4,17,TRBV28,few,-,TGTGCCAGCAGTCCAGACGGCGGGGGCTGGGCCAAAAACATTCAGTACTTC,CASSPDGGGWAKNIQYF